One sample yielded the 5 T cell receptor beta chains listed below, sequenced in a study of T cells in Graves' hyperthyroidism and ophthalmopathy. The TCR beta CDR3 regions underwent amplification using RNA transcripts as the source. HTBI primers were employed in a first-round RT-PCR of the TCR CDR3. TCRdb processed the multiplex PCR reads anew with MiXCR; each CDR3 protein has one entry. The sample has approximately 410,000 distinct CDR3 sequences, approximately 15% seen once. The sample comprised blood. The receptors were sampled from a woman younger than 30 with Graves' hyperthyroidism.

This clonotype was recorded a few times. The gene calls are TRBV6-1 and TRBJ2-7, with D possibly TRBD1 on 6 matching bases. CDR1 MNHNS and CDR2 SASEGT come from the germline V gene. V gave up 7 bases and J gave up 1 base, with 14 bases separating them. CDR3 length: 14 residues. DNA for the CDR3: TGTGCCAGCACAGCCAACAGGGAATCCTACGAGCAGTACTTC. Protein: CASTANRESYEQYF.

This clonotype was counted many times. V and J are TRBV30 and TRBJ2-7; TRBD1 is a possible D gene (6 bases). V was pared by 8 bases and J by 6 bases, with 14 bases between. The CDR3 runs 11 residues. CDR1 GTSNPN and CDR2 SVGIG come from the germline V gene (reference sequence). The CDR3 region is CAGGGGFEQYF. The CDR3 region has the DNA TGTGCCGGGGGCGGCGGGTTCGAGCAGTACTTC.

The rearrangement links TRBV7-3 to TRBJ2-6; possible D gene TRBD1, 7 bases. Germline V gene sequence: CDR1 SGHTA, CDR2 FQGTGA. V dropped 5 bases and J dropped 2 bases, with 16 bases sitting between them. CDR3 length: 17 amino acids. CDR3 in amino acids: CASSPNRGGAGANVLTF. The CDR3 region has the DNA TGTGCCAGCAGCCCAAACAGGGGCGGGGCTGGGGCCAACGTCCTGACTTTC. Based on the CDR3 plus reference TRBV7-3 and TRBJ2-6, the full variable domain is GAGVSQTPSNKVTEKGKYVELRCDPISGHTALYWYRQSLGQGPEFLIYFQGTGAADDSGLPNDRFFAVRPEGSVSTLKIQRTERGDSAVYLCASSPNRGGAGANVLTFGAGSRLTVL.

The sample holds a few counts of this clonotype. The CDR3 sequence: CASSSGTTNEKLFF. The DNA of the CDR3 is TGTGCCAGCAGCTCGGGTACAACTAATGAAAAACTGTTTTTT. V is TRBV7-6 and J is TRBJ1-4; D call uncertain. V was clipped by 4 bases and J by 0 bases, with 6 bases between them. CDR3 length: 14 residues. The germline V gene has CDR1 SGHVS and CDR2 FNYEAQ.

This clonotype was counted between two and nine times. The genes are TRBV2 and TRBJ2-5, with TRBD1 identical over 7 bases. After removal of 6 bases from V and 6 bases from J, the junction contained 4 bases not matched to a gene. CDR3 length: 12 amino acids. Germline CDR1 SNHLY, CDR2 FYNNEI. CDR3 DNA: TGTGCCAGCAGCGGGACAGAAAAGACCCAGTACTTC. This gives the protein CASSGTEKTQYF. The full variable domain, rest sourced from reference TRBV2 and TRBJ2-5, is EPEVTQTPSHQVTQMGQEVILRCVPISNHLYFYWYRQILGQKVEFLVSFYNNEISEKSEIFDDQFSVERPDGSNFTLKIRSTKLEDSAMYFCASSGTEKTQYFGPGTRLLVL.